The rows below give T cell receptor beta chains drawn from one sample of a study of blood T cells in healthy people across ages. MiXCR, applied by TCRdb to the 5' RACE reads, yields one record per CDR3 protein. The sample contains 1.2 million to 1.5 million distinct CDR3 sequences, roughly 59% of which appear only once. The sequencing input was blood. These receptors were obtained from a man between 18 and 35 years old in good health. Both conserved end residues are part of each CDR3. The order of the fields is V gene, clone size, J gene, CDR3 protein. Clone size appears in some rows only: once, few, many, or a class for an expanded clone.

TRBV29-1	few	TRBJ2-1	CSVSAGRTYNEQFF
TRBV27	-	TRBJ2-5	CASSSGLAATQYF
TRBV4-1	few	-	CASSPGDIKTQYF
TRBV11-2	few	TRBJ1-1	CASSRSGTSYTEAFF
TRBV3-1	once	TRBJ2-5	CASNRAGGRAGNEQYF
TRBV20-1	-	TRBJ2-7	CSARYDTSYEQYF
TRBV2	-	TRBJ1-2	CATRDRGRDGYTF
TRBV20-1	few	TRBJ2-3	CSALLDTQYF
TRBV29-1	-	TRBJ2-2	CSVRLAHAGTGELFF
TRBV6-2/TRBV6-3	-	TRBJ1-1	CASSTDSEAFF
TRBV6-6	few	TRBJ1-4	CASSSDRVVWGLFF
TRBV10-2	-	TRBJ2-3	CASSEIEGHTDTQYF
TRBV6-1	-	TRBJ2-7	CASSDSDSYEQYF
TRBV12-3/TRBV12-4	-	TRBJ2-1	CASDSGIYNEQFF
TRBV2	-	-	CASEGQGVHEQYF
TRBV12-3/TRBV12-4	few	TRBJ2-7	CASSLGRTISYEQYF
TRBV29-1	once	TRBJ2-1	CSVFGSKRWYNEQFF
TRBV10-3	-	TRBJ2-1	CAISPPRIRASGNNEQFF
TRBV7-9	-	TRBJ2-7	CASSFPGQGIYEQYF
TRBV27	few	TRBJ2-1	CASISGSLAEQFF
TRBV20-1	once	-	CSARDLTELSYYEQYF
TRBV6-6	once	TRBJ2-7	CASKGQGTEQYF
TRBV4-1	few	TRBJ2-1	CASSQVQTGGYNEQFF
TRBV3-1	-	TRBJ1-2	CASSQEWQASNYGYTF
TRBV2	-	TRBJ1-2	CASSDLTGLPYGYTF
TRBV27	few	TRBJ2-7	CASTPFGSYEQYF
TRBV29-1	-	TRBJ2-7	CSVLNRGGHYEQYF
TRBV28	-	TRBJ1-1	CASTSPPGMNTEAFF
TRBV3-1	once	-	CASSQIPRVPYEQYF
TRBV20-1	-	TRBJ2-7	CSARVTELRPYEQYF
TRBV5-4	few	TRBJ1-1	CASSIQGGTEAFF
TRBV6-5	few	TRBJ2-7	CASSYADNYEQYF
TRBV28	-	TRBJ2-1	CASSFPPSGFNEQFF
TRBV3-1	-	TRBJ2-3	CASSRPRLADSSTDTQYF
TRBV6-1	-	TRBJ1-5	CASSEAYRGLWPQHF
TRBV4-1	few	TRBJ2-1	CASSQDIRLDQSHEQFF
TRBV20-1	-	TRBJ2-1	CSAIRITYNEQFF
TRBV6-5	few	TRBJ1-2	CASSYLGEGYTF
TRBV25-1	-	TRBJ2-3	CASSARSSLHPADTQYF
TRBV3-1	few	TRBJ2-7	CASSQDPSASYEQYF
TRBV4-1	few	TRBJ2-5	CASSQDSGPQETQYF
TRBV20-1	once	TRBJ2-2	CSAIHGSGELFF
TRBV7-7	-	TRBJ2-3	CASSLFSADTQYF
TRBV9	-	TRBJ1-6	CASSDRTHNSPLHF
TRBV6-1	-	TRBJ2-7	CASTLKYEQYF
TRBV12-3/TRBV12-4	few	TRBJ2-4	CASSPPSQNIQYF
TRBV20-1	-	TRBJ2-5	CSASSPGGETQYF
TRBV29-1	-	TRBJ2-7	CSVETNTQGNEQYF
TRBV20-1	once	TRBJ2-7	CSARGTFYEQYF
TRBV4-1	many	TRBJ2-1	CASSQDNEQFF